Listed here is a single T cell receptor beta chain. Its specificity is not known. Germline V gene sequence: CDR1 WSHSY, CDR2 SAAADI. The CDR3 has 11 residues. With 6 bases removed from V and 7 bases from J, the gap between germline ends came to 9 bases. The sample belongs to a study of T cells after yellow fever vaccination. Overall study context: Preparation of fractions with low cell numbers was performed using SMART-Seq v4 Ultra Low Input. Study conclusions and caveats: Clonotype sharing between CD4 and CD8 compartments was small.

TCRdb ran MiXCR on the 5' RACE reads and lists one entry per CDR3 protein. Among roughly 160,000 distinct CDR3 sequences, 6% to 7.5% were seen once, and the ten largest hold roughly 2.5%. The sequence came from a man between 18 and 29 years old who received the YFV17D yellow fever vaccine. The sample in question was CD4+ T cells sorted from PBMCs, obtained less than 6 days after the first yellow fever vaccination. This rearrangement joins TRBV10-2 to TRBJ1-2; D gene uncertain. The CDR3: CASRRSSGYTF. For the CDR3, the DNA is TGCGCCAGCAGAAGATCGTCTGGCTACACCTTC.